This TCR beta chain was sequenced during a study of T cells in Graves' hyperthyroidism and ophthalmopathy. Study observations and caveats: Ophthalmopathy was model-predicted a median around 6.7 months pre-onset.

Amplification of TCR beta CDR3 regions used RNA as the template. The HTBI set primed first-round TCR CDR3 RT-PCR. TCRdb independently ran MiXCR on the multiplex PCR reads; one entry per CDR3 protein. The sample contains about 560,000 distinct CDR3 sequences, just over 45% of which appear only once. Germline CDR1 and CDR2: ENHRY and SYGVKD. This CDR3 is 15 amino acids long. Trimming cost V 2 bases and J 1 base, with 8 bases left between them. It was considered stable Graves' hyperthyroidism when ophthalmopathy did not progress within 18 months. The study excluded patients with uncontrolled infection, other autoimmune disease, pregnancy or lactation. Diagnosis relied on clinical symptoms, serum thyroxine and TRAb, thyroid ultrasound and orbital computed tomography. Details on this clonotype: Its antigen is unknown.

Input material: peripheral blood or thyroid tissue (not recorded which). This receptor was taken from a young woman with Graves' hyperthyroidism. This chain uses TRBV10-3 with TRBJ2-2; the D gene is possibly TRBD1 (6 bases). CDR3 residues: CAISEPTGNTGELFF. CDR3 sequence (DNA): TGTGCCATCAGTGAGCCGACAGGGAACACCGGGGAGCTGTTTTTT.